The 22 T cell receptor beta chains given below trace back to one sample, sequenced in a study of cytomegalovirus exposure and HLA in healthy donors. Only in-frame clones appear in the TCRdb table, and some are missing; sequencing was by immunoSEQ multiplex PCR. The top ten hold 0.9% to 1% of the sample, which has tens of thousands of clones, approximately 96% seen once. The sample comprised PBMCs. These receptor sequences come from a man younger than 35 in good health and CMV-seronegative.

The chain recombines TRBV30 with TRBJ1-3, with D possibly being TRBD1 (6 bases). Germline-derived CDR1 and CDR2 are GTSNPN and SVGIG (reference sequence). V lost 8 bases and J 0 bases, leaving 17 bases between the germline ends. The CDR3 spans 15 residues. The CDR3 protein is CAVRDTNLSGNTIYF. The DNA for the CDR3 is TGTGCCGTCCGGGACACCAATCTCTCTGGAAACACCATATATTTT.

V usage is TRBV5-1 and J usage is TRBJ2-5; 8 bases are shared with TRBD2. Per the germline V gene, CDR1 is SGHRS and CDR2 is YFSETQ. V was clipped by 4 bases and J by 1 base; unmatched bases: 9. CDR3 length: 16 residues. CDR3 sequence reads: CASSRGGGSGQETQYF. The CDR3 bases are TGCGCCAGCAGCCGGGGGGGAGGAAGCGGCCAAGAGACCCAGTACTTC.

DNA for the CDR3: TGTGCCAGCAGCCAAGATCGACTAGCGGGAGGGTACACAGATACGCAGTATTTT. This codes for CASSQDRLAGGYTDTQYF. This chain uses TRBV4-2 with TRBJ2-3, with 14 bases lining up with TRBD2. V gave up 0 bases and J gave up 2 bases; unmatched junction bases: 4. Germline CDR1 reads LGHNA; CDR2 reads YNFKEQ. CDR3 length equals 18 residues.

This chain links TRBV5-5 with TRBJ1-1; D not resolved. V was shortened by 6 bases and J by 0 bases, with 15 bases between the two germline ends. Per the germline V gene, CDR1 is SGHKS and CDR2 is YYEKEE (reference sequence). The CDR3 is 15 amino acids. CDR3 residues: CASIPITSMNTEAFF. CDR3 nucleotides: TGTGCCAGCATCCCTATAACCTCAATGAACACTGAAGCTTTCTTT.

The rearrangement uses TRBV12-5 and TRBJ2-1; 9 bases line up with TRBD1. The CDR3 sequence is 16 residues long. The germline gives CDR1 LGHNT, CDR2 FRNRAP. Unmatched junction bases numbered 3, after V lost 0 bases and J lost 3 bases. The CDR3 protein is CASGLVLGQGYNEQFF. The CDR3 DNA reads as TGTGCTAGTGGTTTGGTACTGGGACAGGGCTACAATGAGCAGTTCTTC.

This sequence joins TRBV7-8 and TRBJ1-5; D possibly corresponds to TRBD1 (6 bases). The CDR3 runs to 17 residues. Germline CDR1 and CDR2: SGHVS and FQNEAQ. The V end lost 3 bases, the J end lost 1 base, and 16 bases lay between the germline ends. For the CDR3, the DNA is TGTGCCAGCAGCTTCCGACCCTTAACAGGGAGCAATCAGCCCCAGCATTTT. This gives the protein CASSFRPLTGSNQPQHF.

The V call is TRBV25-1, the J call TRBJ2-3, with 8 bases matching TRBD1. In germline, CDR1 is MGHDK, CDR2 SYGVNS. The V segment lost 5 bases and the J segment 0 bases; nucleotides outside the gene matches: 7. CDR3 length equals 16 residues. The CDR3 nucleotides are TGTGCCAGCAGTATCCACAGGGGGAGTAGCACAGATACGCAGTATTTT. The encoded protein is CASSIHRGSSTDTQYF.

This chain joins TRBV5-5 and TRBJ2-1, with 8 positions matching TRBD1. V dropped 4 bases and J dropped 16; count of bases not matched to a gene: 10. The CDR3 has 12 amino acids. Germline values: CDR1 SGHKS, CDR2 YYEKEE (reference sequence). The CDR3 region has the DNA TGTGCCAGCAGCCCGAACGACAGGGGTGAATTCTTC. This gives the protein CASSPNDRGEFF. Full variable domain (missing parts from reference TRBV5-5 and TRBJ2-1): DAGVTQSPTHLIKTRGQQVTLRCSPISGHKSVSWYQQVLGQGPQFIFQYYEKEERGRGNFPDRFSARQFPNYSSELNVNALLLGDSALYLCASSPNDRGEFFGPGTRLTVL.

The rearrangement links TRBV28 to TRBJ2-2; 7 bases match TRBD2. Trimming took 5 bases from V and 6 from J; bases not matched to a gene: 15. The CDR3 spans 17 residues. Germline CDR1 reads MDHEN; CDR2 reads SYDVKM. The CDR3 nucleotides read TGTGCCAGCAGTCCATTACGGCTAGCGGATACTTCCGGGGAGCTGTTTTTT. This translates into CASSPLRLADTSGELFF.

This clone came up a few times. The gene calls are TRBV12-2 and TRBJ2-7; the table's D call of TRBD1 was not tested on the DNA. TRBV12-2 is deemed a pseudogene. CDR3 length: 15 amino acids. The CDR3 reads CASRQGTPRTYEQYF. In DNA, the CDR3 is TGTGCAAGTCGCCAGGGGACACCCCGAACCTACGAGCAGTACTTC.

This clone turned up a few times. The gene calls are TRBV6-1 and TRBJ2-3, with D perhaps TRBD1 (5 bases). V was shortened by 7 bases and J by 6 bases, with 14 bases between the two germline ends. The CDR3 sequence is 13 residues long. Germline V CDR1 and CDR2: MNHNS, SASEGT. The CDR3 DNA sequence: TGTGCCAGCACAAAGGGGCGATCGGATACGCAGTATTTT. Its protein is CASTKGRSDTQYF.

This clone was observed a single time. J is TRBJ2-1 and V is TRBV4-1, with 12 bases matching TRBD2. The CDR3 runs to 16 residues. The ends lost 3 bases at V and 8 bases at J; junction bases unmatched: 8. CDR1 is MGHRA, CDR2 YSYEKL, per germline. The CDR3 sequence: CASSQRLAGERDEQFF. The CDR3 DNA is TGCGCCAGCAGCCAGAGACTAGCGGGAGAAAGGGATGAGCAGTTCTTC.

This chain connects TRBV15 to TRBJ1-4, with unresolved D. There are 14 residues in the CDR3. Germline values: CDR1 LNHNV, CDR2 YYDKDF (reference sequence). With 6 bases removed from V and 5 bases from J, the gap between germline ends came to 13 bases. The CDR3 nucleotides are TGTGCCACCAGGGCGGAAGCGACCAATGAAAAACTGTTTTTT. This encodes CATRAEATNEKLFF.

This chain uses TRBV10-3 with TRBJ2-7, with 7 bases identical to TRBD2. With V trimmed by 8 bases and J by 2 bases, 6 bases remained unmatched. CDR3 size: 13 residues. Germline-derived CDR1 and CDR2 are ENHRY and SYGVKD. The CDR3 is CAILSSGTYEQYF. The CDR3 bases are TGTGCCATCCTGTCGAGCGGGACCTACGAGCAGTACTTC.

The chain uses TRBV30 and TRBJ2-1; the match to TRBD1 covers 7 bases. There are 11 residues in the CDR3. J was trimmed by 9 bases and V by 4 bases; bases with no gene match: 3. The V gene's germline CDR1 is GTSNPN and CDR2 SVGIG (reference sequence). CDR3 in amino acids: CAWKGGSEQFF. The CDR3, as DNA: TGTGCCTGGAAAGGGGGCAGTGAGCAGTTCTTC.

The chain uses TRBV28 and TRBJ1-1; D is possibly TRBD1 (5 bases). Germline CDR1 reads MDHEN; CDR2 reads SYDVKM. This CDR3 region has 14 residues. V gave up 3 bases and J gave up 5 bases, with 13 bases separating them. The CDR3 loop reads CASSFSQGRTEAFF. CDR3 nucleotide sequence: TGTGCCAGCAGTTTCAGTCAGGGTCGGACTGAAGCTTTCTTT.

To note about this clone: Additional DNA sequences in this sample encode the identical CDR3. This CDR3 reads CASSEAQGLNTEAFF. In nucleotides, the CDR3 is TGTGCCAGCAGTGAAGCGCAGGGGTTGAACACTGAAGCTTTCTTT. This chain uses TRBV2 with TRBJ1-1, with D possibly being TRBD1 (6 bases). Trimming stripped 0 bases from V and 0 bases from J, with 8 bases between. Germline CDR1 reads SNHLY; CDR2 reads FYNNEI. The CDR3 has 15 residues.

V usage is TRBV27 and J usage is TRBJ2-1, with D hard to call. The CDR3 has 15 residues. In germline, CDR1 is MNHEY, CDR2 SMNVEV (reference sequence). V shed 7 bases and J shed 0 bases, with 13 bases lying between them. CDR3 loop: CASNTDSSSYNEQFF. The CDR3 DNA sequence: TGTGCCAGCAACACCGACTCTAGCTCCTACAATGAGCAGTTCTTC.

V and J are TRBV30 and TRBJ2-5; D perhaps matches TRBD2 (5 bases). The V end was cut by 4 bases, the J end by 2 bases, with 17 bases between. The CDR3 consists of 15 residues. Germline V gene sequence: CDR1 GTSNPN, CDR2 SVGIG (reference sequence). The CDR3 protein is CAWTVLSEGQETQYF. In nucleotides, the CDR3 is TGTGCCTGGACCGTACTCAGCGAGGGACAAGAGACCCAGTACTTC.

This clone was detected only a few times. The J gene is TRBJ2-6, the V gene TRBV10-1, with no clear D. The CDR3 consists of 15 residues. Germline values: CDR1 WNHNN, CDR2 SYGVQD (reference sequence). Trimming took off 2 bases at V and 0 bases at J, with 5 bases between the two ends. The CDR3 loop reads CASSETNSGANVLTF. The DNA for the CDR3 is TGCGCCAGCAGTGAGACAAACTCTGGGGCCAACGTCCTGACTTTC.

The V and J genes are TRBV6-5 and TRBJ1-2; D remains ambiguous. The CDR3 sequence is 13 residues long. Germline V gives CDR1 MNHEY, CDR2 SVGAGI. With 2 bases removed from V and 2 bases from J, the gap between germline ends came to 6 bases. DNA of the CDR3: TGTGCCAGCAGTTACACATCAAACTATGGCTACACCTTC. Translated, it gives CASSYTSNYGYTF.

The gene calls are TRBV30 and TRBJ1-5; TRBD1 matches at 7 bases. The CDR3 loop spans 13 amino acids. Per germline, CDR1 GTSNPN and CDR2 SVGIG (reference sequence). V lost 3 bases, J lost 2 bases, and 1 base stayed unmatched. The chain's CDR3 is CAWRDRGNQPQHF. CDR3 sequence (DNA): TGTGCCTGGAGAGACAGGGGCAATCAGCCCCAGCATTTT. Supplemented by reference TRBV30 and TRBJ1-5, the full variable domain reads SQTIHQWPATLVQPVGSPLSLECTVEGTSNPNLYWYRQAAGRGLQLLFYSVGIGQISSEVPQNLSASRPQDRQFILSSKKLLLSDSGFYLCAWRDRGNQPQHFGDGTRLSIL.